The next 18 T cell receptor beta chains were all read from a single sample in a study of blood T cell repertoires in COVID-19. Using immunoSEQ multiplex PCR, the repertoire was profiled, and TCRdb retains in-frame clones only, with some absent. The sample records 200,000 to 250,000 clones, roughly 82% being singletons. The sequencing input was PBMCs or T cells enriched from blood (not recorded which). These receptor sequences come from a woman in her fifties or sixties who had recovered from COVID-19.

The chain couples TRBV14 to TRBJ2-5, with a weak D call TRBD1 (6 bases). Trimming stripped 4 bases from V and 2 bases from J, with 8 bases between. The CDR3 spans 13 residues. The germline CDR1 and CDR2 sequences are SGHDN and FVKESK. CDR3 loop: CASSRDTQETQYF. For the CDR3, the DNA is TGTGCCAGCAGCCGGGACACGCAAGAGACCCAGTACTTC.

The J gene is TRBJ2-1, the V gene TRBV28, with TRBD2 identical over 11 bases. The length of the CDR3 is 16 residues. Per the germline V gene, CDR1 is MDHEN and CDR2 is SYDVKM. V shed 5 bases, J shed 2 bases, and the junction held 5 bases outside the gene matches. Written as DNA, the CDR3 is TGTGCCAGCAGTCAAACTAGCGGGAGTCCCTACAATGAGCAGTTCTTC. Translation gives CASSQTSGSPYNEQFF.

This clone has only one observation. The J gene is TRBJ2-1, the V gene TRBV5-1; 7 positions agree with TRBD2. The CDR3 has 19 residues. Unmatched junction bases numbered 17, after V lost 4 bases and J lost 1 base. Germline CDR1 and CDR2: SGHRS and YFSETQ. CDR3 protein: CASSSLRTSLLVSYNEQFF. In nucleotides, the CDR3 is TGCGCCAGCAGCAGCCTGAGGACTAGTCTCTTGGTGTCCTACAATGAGCAGTTCTTC. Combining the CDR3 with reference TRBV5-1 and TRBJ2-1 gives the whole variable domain KAGVTQTPRYLIKTRGQQVTLSCSPISGHRSVSWYQQTPGQGLQFLFEYFSETQRNKGNFPGRFSGRQFSNSRSEMNVSTLELGDSALYLCASSSLRTSLLVSYNEQFFGPGTRLTVL.

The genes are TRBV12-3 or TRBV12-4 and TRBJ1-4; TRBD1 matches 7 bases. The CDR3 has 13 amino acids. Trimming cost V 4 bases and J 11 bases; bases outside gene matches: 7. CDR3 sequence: CASSSGQMKKLFF. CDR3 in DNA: TGTGCCAGCAGTTCGGGACAGATGAAGAAACTGTTTTTT.

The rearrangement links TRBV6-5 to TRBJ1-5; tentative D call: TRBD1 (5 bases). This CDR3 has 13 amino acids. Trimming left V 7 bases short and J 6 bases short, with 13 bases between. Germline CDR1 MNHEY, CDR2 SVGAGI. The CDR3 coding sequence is TGTGCCAGCAACCCCGGGGGGGGTCAGCCCCAGCATTTT. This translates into CASNPGGGQPQHF.

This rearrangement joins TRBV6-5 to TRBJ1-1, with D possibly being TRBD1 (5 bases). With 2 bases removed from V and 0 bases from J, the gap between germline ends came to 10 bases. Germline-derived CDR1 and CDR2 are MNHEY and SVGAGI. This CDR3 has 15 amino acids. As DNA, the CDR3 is TGTGCCAGCAGTTACGGGAGGGGACTGAACACTGAAGCTTTCTTT. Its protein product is CASSYGRGLNTEAFF.

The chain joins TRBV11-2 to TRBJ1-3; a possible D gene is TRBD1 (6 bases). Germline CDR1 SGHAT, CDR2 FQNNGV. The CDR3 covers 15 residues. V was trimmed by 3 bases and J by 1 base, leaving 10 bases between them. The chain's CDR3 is CASSFPGTSGNTIYF. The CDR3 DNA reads TGTGCCAGCAGCTTTCCAGGGACATCTGGAAACACCATATATTTT.

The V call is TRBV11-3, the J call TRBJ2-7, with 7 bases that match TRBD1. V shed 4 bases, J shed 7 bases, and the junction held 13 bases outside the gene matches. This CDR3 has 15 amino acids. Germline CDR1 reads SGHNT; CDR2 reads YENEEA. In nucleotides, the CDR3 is TGTGCCAGCAGCTCCCGGGACAGCCCTTGGGGTGAGCAGTACTTC. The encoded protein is CASSSRDSPWGEQYF.

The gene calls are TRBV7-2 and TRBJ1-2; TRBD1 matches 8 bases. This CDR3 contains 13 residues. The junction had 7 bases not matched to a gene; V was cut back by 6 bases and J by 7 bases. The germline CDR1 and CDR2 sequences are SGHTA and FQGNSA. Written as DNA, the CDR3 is TGTGCCAGCAGTCCACAGGGGGTACGTGGCTACACCTTC. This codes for CASSPQGVRGYTF.

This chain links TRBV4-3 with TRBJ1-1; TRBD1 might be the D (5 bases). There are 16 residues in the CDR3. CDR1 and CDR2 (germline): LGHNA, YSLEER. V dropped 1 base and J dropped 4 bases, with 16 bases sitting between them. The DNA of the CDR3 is TGCGCCAGCAGCCAAGCAACCGCTGACAGTAGCACTGAAGCTTTCTTT. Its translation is CASSQATADSSTEAFF.

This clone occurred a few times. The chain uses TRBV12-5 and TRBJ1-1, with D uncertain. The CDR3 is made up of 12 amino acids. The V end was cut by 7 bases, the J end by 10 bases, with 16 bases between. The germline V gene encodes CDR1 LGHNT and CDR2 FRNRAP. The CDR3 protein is CASADDGPGAFF. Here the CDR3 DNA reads TGTGCTAGTGCCGACGACGGCCCGGGAGCTTTCTTT.

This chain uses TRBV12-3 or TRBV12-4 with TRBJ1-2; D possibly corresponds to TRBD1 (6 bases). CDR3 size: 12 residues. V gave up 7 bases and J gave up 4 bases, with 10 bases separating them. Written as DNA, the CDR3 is TGTGCCAGCACCCGGGACATCTATGGCTACACCTTC. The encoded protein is CASTRDIYGYTF.

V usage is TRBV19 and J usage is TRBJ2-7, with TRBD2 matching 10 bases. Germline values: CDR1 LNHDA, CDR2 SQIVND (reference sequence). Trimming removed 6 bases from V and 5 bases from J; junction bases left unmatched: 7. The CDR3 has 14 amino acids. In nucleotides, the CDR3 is TGTGCCAGTAGCCTTAGCGGGAGGAAACACGAGCAGTACTTC. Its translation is CASSLSGRKHEQYF. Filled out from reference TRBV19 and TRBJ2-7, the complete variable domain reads DGGITQSPKYLFRKEGQNVTLSCEQNLNHDAMYWYRQDPGQGLRLIYYSQIVNDFQKGDIAEGYSVSREKKESFPLTVTSAQKNPTAFYLCASSLSGRKHEQYFGPGTRLTVT.

The CDR3 DNA reads as TGTGCCAGCAGCTTCCAACAGGGCTACGAGCAGTACTTC. This translates into CASSFQQGYEQYF. V gene TRBV11-2 combines with J gene TRBJ2-7; the D gene is possibly TRBD1 (6 bases). This CDR3 has 13 amino acids. The V end was cut by 3 bases, the J end by 3 bases, with 9 bases between. Germline V gives CDR1 SGHAT, CDR2 FQNNGV.

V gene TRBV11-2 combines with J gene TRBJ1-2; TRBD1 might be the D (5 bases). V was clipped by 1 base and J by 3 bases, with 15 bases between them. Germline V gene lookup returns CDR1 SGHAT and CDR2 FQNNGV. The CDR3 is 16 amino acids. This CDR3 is CASSLAAGRTYYGYTF. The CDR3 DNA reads TGTGCCAGCAGCTTAGCAGCGGGACGGACATACTATGGCTACACCTTC.

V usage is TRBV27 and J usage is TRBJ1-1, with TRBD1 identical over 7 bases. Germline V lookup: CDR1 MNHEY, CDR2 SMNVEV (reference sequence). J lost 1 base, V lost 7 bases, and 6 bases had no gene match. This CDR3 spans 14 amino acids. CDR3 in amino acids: CASTRQGGNTEAFF. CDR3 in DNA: TGTGCCAGCACCCGACAGGGCGGGAACACTGAAGCTTTCTTT.

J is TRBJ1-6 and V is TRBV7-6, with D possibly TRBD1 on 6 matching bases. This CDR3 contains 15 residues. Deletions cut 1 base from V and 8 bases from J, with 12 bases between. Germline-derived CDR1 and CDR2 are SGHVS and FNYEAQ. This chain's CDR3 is CASSLGNREYSPLHF. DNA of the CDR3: TGTGCCAGCAGCTTAGGTAACAGGGAATATTCACCCCTCCACTTT.

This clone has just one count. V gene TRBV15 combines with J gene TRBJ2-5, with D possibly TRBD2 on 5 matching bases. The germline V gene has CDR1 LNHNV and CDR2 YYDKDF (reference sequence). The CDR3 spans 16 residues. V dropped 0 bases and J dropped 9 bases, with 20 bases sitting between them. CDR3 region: CATSRERVGSKRPQYF. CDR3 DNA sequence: TGTGCCACCAGCAGAGAGAGGGTAGGGTCCAAGAGACCCCAGTACTTC.